Presented here are 3 T cell receptor beta chains from one specimen sequenced in a study of T-cell reconstitution after alpha-beta-depleted transplantation in children. TCRbeta library construction was performed incorporating unique molecular identifiers. TCRdb re-analysed the PCR reads in MiXCR, keeping a single row per CDR3 protein. The repertoire has about 590,000 distinct CDR3 sequences, 10% to 15% of them found once; the top ten carry about 2.2%. Sequencing was performed on PBMCs, mostly from graft donor cells, taken 360 days after TCRalphabeta/CD19-depleted stem cell transplant. The receptor source for this set is a male patient aged 5 to 17 who had a stem cell transplant for acute myeloid leukemia, so the T cells may come from the graft donor.

V is TRBV29-1 and J is TRBJ2-7; 13 bases match TRBD2. V dropped 5 bases and J dropped 2; count of bases not matched to a gene: 15. Germline V gene data show CDR1 as SQVTM and CDR2 as ANQGSEA. CDR3 length: 18 residues. CDR3 loop: CSVLGLAGEVLEAYEQYF. The CDR3 nucleotides are TGCAGCGTTCTTGGACTAGCGGGAGAGGTCCTGGAAGCCTACGAGCAGTACTTC.

This clonotype was detected many times. The V call is TRBV20-1, the J call TRBJ2-7, with 8 bases aligning to TRBD1. In germline, CDR1 is DFQATT, CDR2 SNEGSKA (reference sequence). CDR3 size: 13 residues. V shed 5 bases, J shed 2 bases, and the junction held 5 bases outside the gene matches. As DNA, the CDR3 is TGCAGTGCTCTAGGACAGGGAACCTACGAGCAGTACTTC. It translates to CSALGQGTYEQYF.

This clonotype was counted once. V usage is TRBV6-5 and J usage is TRBJ2-7; 7 bases are a match to TRBD2. Germline CDR1 and CDR2: MNHEY and SVGAGI. With V trimmed by 2 bases and J by 5 bases, 12 bases remained unmatched. This CDR3 has 16 amino acids. CDR3 residues: CASSYAHFGGSNEQYF. CDR3 coding DNA: TGTGCCAGCAGTTACGCTCACTTCGGGGGGTCCAACGAGCAGTACTTC.